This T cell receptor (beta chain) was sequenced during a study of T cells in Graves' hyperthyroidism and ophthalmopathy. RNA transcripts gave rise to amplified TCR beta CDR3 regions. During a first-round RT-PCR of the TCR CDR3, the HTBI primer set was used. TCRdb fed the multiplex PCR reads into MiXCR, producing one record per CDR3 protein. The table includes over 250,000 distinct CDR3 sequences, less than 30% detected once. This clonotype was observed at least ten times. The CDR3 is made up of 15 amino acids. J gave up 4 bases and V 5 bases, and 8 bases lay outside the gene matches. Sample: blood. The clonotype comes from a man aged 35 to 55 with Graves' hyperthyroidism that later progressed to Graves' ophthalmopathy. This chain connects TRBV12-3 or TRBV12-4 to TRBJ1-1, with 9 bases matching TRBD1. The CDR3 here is CASSLDRGWSTEAFF. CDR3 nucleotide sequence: TGTGCCAGCAGTCTGGACAGGGGTTGGAGCACTGAAGCTTTCTTT.